Following are 9 T cell receptor beta chains from one sample sequenced in a study of shared clonotypes between healthy human individuals. This table comes from immunoSEQ multiplex PCR, and its TCRdb copy is limited to in-frame clones, with some not included. The sample holds a few million clones, 85% to 95% seen once. The sample was naive CD4+ T cells from PBMCs. Subset of the sample: CD45RA+ positively selected. The receptor set was obtained from a man between 18 and 35 years old in good health. Some clones in this sample may be carry-over from other donors' samples.

The chain has TRBV2 and TRBJ2-1, with unresolved D. Germline V CDR1 and CDR2: SNHLY, FYNNEI. V lost 0 bases and J 0 bases, leaving 12 bases between the germline ends. The CDR3 totals 17 residues. In DNA, the CDR3 is TGTGCCAGCAGTGAAGCCCGACTGGGAAGCTCCTACAATGAGCAGTTCTTC. This sequence encodes CASSEARLGSSYNEQFF.

The chain joins TRBV10-2 to TRBJ1-4, with a weak D call TRBD1 (5 bases). Germline V gives CDR1 WSHSY, CDR2 SAAADI. Trimming took 6 bases from V and 4 from J, leaving 18 bases between them. The CDR3 loop spans 16 amino acids. CDR3 nucleotides: TGCGCCAGCAGCTACCAGACCCCAGGGTTTAATGAAAAACTGTTTTTT. It specifies CASSYQTPGFNEKLFF.

The V gene is TRBV30, the J gene TRBJ2-1; TRBD2 might be the D (5 bases). The CDR3 is 12 residues long. Germline V gives CDR1 GTSNPN, CDR2 SVGIG (reference sequence). The V end was cut by 0 bases, the J end by 8 bases, with 8 bases between. This chain's CDR3 is CAWSVRGHEQFF. The CDR3 DNA sequence: TGTGCCTGGAGTGTACGGGGTCATGAGCAGTTCTTC.

CDR3 nucleotide sequence: TGTGCCAGAAGCTTTTTAGTCGGGGCAGGGAGTAACTATGGCTACACCTTC. It encodes CARSFLVGAGSNYGYTF. J is TRBJ1-2 and V is TRBV5-3; a possible D gene is TRBD1 (5 bases). TRBV5-3 has ORF status, its function being uncertain. The CDR3 sequence is 17 residues long. Trimming took off 2 bases at V and 1 base at J, with 18 bases between the two ends.

A note on this clone: A junction end diverges from the germline sequence, so it may reflect a read error. The gene calls are TRBV28 and TRBJ2-7; weak D call: TRBD1 (6 bases). The CDR3 spans 11 residues. Germline-derived CDR1 and CDR2 are MDHEN and SYDVKM. The CDR3 loop reads CASSRLQGLHF. CDR3 DNA sequence: TGTGCCAGCAGTCGCCTACAGGGTTTGCACTTC.

This chain links TRBV7-9 with TRBJ2-1; TRBD2 might be the D (6 bases). Trimming shortened V by 5 bases and J by 5 bases, and 19 bases separated the two germline ends. Germline lookup yields CDR1 SEHNR and CDR2 FQNEAQ (reference sequence). The CDR3 is made up of 16 amino acids. The chain's CDR3 is CASSPSGRLPHNEQFF. In DNA form, the CDR3 reads TGTGCCAGCAGCCCCTCCGGGAGACTACCCCACAATGAGCAGTTCTTC.

Concerning this clone itself: Other nucleotide sequences from this sample produce the same CDR3. The V gene is TRBV5-1, the J gene TRBJ2-2; 9 nucleotides line up with TRBD2. CDR3 length equals 15 residues. The junction had 2 bases not matched to a gene; V was cut back by 0 bases and J by 5 bases. In germline, CDR1 is SGHRS, CDR2 YFSETQ. The CDR3 is CASSLALAGTGELFF. In DNA form, the CDR3 reads TGCGCCAGCAGCTTGGCTCTAGCGGGGACCGGGGAGCTGTTTTTT.

With regard to this clone: The same CDR3 can be traced to other DNA sequences in this sample. The chain combines TRBV11-3 with TRBJ2-1, with D perhaps TRBD1 (5 bases). The CDR3 sequence is 14 residues long. Between the trimmed V and J ends, which lost 2 bases and 4 bases, there was a span of 9 bases. Germline values: CDR1 SGHNT, CDR2 YENEEA. CDR3 DNA: TGTGCCAGCAGCTTATCACAGGAGTACAATGAGCAGTTCTTC. Protein product: CASSLSQEYNEQFF.

The J gene is TRBJ2-3, the V gene TRBV29-1; TRBD2 is a possible D gene (6 bases). Deletions cut 7 bases from V and 3 bases from J, with 14 bases between. This CDR3 is 13 amino acids long. Germline CDR1 SQVTM, CDR2 ANQGSEA. DNA for the CDR3: TGCAGCGCAACCTCAGGAGGGACAGATACGCAGTATTTT. Its translation: CSATSGGTDTQYF.